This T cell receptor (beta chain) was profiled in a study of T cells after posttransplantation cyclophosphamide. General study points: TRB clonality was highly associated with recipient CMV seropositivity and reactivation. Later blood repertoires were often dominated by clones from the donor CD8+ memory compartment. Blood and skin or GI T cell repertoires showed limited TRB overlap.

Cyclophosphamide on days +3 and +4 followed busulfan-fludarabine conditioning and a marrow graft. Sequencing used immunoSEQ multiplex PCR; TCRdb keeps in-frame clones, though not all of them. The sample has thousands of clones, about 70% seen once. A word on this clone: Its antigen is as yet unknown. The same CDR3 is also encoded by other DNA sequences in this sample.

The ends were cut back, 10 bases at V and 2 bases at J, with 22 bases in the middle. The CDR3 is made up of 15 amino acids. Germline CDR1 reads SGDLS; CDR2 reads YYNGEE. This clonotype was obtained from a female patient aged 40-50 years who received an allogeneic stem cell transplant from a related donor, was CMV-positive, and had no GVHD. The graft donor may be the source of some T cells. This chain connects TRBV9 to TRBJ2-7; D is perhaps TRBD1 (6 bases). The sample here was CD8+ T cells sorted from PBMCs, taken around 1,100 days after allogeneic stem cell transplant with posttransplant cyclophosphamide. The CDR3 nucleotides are TGTGCCTGTAGTTTCAGGCAGGGGACGGCCTACGAGCAGTACTTC. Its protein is CACSFRQGTAYEQYF.